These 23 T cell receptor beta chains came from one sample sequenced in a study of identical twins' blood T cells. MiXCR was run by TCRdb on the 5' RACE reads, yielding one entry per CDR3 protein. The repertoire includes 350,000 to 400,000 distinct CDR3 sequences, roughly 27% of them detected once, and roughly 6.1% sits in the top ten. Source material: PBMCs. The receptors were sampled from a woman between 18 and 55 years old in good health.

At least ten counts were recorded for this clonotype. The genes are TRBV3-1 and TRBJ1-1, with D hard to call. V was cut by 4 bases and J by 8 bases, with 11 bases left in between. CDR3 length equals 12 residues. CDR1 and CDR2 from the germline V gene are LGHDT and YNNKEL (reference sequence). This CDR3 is CASSPYRSEAFF. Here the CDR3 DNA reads TGTGCCAGCAGCCCCTATCGCAGCGAAGCTTTCTTT.

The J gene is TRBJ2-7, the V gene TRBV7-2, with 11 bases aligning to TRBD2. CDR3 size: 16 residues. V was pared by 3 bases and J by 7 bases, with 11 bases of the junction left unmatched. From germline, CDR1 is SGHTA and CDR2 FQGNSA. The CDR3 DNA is TGTGCCAGCAGCTTCACTAGCGGGAGCCCGCCGGGGGAGCAGTACTTC. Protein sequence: CASSFTSGSPPGEQYF.

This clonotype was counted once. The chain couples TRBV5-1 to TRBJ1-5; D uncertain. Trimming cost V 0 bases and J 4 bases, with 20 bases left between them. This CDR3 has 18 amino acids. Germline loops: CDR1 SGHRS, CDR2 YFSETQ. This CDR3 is CASSLERFTSWANQPQHF. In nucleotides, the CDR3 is TGCGCCAGCAGCTTGGAAAGGTTCACATCCTGGGCAAATCAGCCCCAGCATTTT.

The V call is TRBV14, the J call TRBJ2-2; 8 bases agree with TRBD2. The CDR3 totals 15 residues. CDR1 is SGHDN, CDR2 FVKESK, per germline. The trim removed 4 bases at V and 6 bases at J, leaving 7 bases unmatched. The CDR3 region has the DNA TGTGCCAGCAGCCTAATAGCGGGATACCCCGGGGAGCTGTTTTTT. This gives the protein CASSLIAGYPGELFF.

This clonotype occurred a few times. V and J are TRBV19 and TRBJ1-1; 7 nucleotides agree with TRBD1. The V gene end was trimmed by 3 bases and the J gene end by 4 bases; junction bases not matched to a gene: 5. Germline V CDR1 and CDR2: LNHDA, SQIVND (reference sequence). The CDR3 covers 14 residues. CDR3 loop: CASSIKAGGTEAFF. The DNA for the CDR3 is TGTGCCAGTAGTATTAAGGCAGGGGGCACTGAAGCTTTCTTT.

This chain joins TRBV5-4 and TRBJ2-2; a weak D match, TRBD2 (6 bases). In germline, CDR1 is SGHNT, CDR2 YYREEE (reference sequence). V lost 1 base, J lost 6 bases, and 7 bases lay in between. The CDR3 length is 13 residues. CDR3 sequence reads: CASSLRGAGELFF. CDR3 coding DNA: TGTGCCAGCAGCTTGCGCGGGGCCGGGGAGCTGTTTTTT.

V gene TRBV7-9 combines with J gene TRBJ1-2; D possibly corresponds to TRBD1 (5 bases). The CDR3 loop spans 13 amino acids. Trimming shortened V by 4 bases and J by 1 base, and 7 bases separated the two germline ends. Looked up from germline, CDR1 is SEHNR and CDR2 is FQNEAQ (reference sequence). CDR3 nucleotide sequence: TGTGCCAGCAGCTCGGACATTAACTATGGCTACACCTTC. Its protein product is CASSSDINYGYTF. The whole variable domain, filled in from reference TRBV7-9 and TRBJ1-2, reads DTGVSQNPRHKITKRGQNVTFRCDPISEHNRLYWYRQTLGQGPEFLTYFQNEAQLEKSRLLSDRFSAERPKGSFSTLEIQRTEQGDSAMYLCASSSDINYGYTFGSGTRLTVV.

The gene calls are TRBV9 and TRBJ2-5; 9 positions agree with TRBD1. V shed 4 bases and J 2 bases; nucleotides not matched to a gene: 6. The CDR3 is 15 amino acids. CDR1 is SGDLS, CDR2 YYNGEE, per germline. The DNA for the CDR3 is TGTGCCAGCAGCATGACAGGGGGAAGACAAGAGACCCAGTACTTC. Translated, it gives CASSMTGGRQETQYF. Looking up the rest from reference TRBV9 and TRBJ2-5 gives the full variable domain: DSGVTQTPKHLITATGQRVTLRCSPRSGDLSVYWYQQSLDQGLQFLIQYYNGEERAKGNILERFSAQQFPDLHSELNLSSLELGDSALYFCASSMTGGRQETQYFGPGTRLLVL.

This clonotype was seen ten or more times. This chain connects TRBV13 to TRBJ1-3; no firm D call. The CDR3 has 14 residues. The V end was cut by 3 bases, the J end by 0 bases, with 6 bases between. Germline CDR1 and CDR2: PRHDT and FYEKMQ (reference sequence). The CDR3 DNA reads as TGTGCCAGCAGCTTCAGGAGCTCTGGAAACACCATATATTTT. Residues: CASSFRSSGNTIYF.

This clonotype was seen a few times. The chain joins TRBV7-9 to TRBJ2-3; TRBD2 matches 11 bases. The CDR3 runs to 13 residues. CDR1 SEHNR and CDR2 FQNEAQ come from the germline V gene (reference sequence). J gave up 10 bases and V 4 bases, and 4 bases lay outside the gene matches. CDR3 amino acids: CASSSLLAGAQYF. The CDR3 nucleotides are TGTGCCAGCAGCTCATTACTAGCGGGGGCGCAGTATTTT.

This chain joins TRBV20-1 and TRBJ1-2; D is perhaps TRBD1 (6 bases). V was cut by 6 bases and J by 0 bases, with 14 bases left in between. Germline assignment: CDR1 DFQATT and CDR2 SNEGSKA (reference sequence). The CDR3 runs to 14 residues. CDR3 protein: CSAYSSGANYGYTF. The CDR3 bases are TGCAGTGCGTACTCATCAGGGGCTAACTATGGCTACACCTTC.

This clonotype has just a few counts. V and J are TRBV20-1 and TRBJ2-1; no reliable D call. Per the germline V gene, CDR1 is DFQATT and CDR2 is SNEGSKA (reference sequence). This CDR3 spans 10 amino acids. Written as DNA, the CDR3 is TGCGGTAACAGAGACAATGAGCAGTTCTTC. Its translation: CGNRDNEQFF.

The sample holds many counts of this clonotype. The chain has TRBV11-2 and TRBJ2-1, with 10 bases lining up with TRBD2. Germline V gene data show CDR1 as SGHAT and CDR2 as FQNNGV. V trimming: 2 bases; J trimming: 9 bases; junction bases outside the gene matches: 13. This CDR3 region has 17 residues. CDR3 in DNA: TGTGCCAGCAGCTTAAGGGCCACGAGCGGGGGGGCCTTTGAGCAGTTCTTC. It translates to CASSLRATSGGAFEQFF.

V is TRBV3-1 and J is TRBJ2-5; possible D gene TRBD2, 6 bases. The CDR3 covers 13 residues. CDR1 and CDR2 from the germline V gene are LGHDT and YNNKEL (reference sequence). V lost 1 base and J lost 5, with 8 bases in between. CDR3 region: CASSQGRGETQYF. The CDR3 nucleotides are TGTGCCAGCAGCCAAGGGCGGGGCGAGACCCAGTACTTC.

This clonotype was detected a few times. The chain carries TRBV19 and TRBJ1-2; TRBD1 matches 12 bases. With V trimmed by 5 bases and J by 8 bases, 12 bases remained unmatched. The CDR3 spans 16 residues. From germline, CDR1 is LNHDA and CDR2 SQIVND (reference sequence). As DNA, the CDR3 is TGTGCCAGTAGTGGGGATCCCGGGACAGGGGGCCGAGGCTACACCTTC. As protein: CASSGDPGTGGRGYTF. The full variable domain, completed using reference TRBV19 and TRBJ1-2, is DGGITQSPKYLFRKEGQNVTLSCEQNLNHDAMYWYRQDPGQGLRLIYYSQIVNDFQKGDIAEGYSVSREKKESFPLTVTSAQKNPTAFYLCASSGDPGTGGRGYTFGSGTRLTVV.

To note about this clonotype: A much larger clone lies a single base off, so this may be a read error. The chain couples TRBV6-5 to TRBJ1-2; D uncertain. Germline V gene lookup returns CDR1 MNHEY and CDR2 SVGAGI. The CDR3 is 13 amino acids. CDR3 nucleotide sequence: TGTGCCTGCAGTTACTCGACTAACTATCCCCCTTTCTTC. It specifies CACSYSTNYPPFF.

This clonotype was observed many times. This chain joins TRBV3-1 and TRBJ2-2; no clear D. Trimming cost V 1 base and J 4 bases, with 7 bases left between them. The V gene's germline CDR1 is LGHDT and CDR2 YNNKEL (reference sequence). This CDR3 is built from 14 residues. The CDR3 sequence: CASSQAVFTGELFF. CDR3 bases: TGTGCCAGCAGCCAAGCTGTGTTCACCGGGGAGCTGTTTTTT.

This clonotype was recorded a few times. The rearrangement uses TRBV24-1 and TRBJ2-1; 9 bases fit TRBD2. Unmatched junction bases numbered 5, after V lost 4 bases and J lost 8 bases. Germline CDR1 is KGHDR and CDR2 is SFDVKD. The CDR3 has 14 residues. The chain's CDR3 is CATSDSGRMDEQFF. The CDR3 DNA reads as TGTGCCACCAGTGACAGCGGGAGGATGGATGAGCAGTTCTTC.

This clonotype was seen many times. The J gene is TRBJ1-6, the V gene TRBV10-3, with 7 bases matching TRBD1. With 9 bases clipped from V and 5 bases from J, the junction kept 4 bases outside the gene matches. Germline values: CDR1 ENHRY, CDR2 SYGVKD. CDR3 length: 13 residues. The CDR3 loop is CAIRGQDNSPLHF. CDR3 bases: TGTGCCATAAGAGGACAGGATAATTCACCCCTCCACTTT.

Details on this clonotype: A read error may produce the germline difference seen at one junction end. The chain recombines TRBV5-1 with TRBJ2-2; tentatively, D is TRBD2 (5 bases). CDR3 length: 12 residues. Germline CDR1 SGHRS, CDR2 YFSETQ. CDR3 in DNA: TGCGCCAGCCCTAACTTCGCCGGGAAGCTGTTTTTT. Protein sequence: CASPNFAGKLFF.

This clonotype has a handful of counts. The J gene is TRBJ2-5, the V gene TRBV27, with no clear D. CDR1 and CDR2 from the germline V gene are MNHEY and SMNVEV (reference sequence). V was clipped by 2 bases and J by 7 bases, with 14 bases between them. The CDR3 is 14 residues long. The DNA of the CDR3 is TGTGCCAGCAGTTTAGGTCCCGGGTGGGGGACCCAGTACTTC. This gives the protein CASSLGPGWGTQYF.

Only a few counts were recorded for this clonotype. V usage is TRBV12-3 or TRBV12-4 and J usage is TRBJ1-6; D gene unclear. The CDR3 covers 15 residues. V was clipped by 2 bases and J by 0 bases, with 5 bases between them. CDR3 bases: TGTGCCAGCAGTTTAAGGAGCTCCTATAATTCACCCCTCCACTTT. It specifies CASSLRSSYNSPLHF.

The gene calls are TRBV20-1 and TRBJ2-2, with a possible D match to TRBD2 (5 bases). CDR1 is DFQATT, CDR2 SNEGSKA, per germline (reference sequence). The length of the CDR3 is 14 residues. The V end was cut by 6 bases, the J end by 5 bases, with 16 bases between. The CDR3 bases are TGCAGTGCCGAGGGCAGTGGTGGAACCGGGGAGCTGTTTTTT. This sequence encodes CSAEGSGGTGELFF.